These 32 T cell receptor beta chains were all obtained from the same sample, sequenced in a study of cytotoxic CD8 clonotypes in ibrutinib-treated CLL. Data came from immunoSEQ multiplex PCR; TCRdb stores just in-frame clones and leaves some out. The sample has about 140,000 clones, about 80% seen once. Sequencing used PBMCs, obtained after 12 months of ibrutinib treatment. The receptors here all came from a human donor with chronic lymphocytic leukemia.

A word on this clone: This specimen includes other DNA sequences encoding the same CDR3. The chain couples TRBV30 to TRBJ2-7, with D uncertain. V lost 2 bases, J lost 1 base, and 6 bases lay in between. Germline-derived CDR1 and CDR2 are GTSNPN and SVGIG (reference sequence). CDR3 size: 12 residues. CDR3 bases: TGTGCCTGGAGTAAGGGATCCTACGAGCAGTACTTC. Encoded protein: CAWSKGSYEQYF. Full variable domain (missing parts from reference TRBV30 and TRBJ2-7): SQTIHQWPATLVQPVGSPLSLECTVEGTSNPNLYWYRQAAGRGLQLLFYSVGIGQISSEVPQNLSASRPQDRQFILSSKKLLLSDSGFYLCAWSKGSYEQYFGPGTRLTVT.

This clone occurred a few times. J is TRBJ2-3 and V is TRBV5-1, with 9 nucleotides matching TRBD1. This CDR3 is built from 14 residues. Germline V gene data show CDR1 as SGHRS and CDR2 as YFSETQ. V trimming: 5 bases; J trimming: 3 bases; junction bases outside the gene matches: 4. The CDR3: CASRVGTGTDTQYF. The CDR3 DNA follows: TGCGCCAGCAGAGTCGGGACAGGGACAGATACGCAGTATTTT.

The V and J genes are TRBV7-6 and TRBJ2-7; 10 bases match TRBD1. CDR3 length: 15 residues. Germline CDR1 and CDR2: SGHVS and FNYEAQ. The ends lost 1 base at V and 3 bases at J; junction bases unmatched: 3. CDR3 in DNA: TGTGCCAGCAGCTTAGTGGGACAGGGGAACTACGAGCAGTACTTC. This encodes CASSLVGQGNYEQYF. Using reference TRBV7-6 and TRBJ2-7 for the parts outside the CDR3, the full variable domain is GAGVSQSPRYKVTKRGQDVALRCDPISGHVSLYWYRQALGQGPEFLTYFNYEAQQDKSGLPNDRFSAERPEGSISTLTIQRTEQRDSAMYRCASSLVGQGNYEQYFGPGTRLTVT.

The rearrangement links TRBV28 to TRBJ2-5, with 8 bases that match TRBD1. The CDR3 has 14 amino acids. The junction had 8 bases not matched to a gene; V was cut back by 6 bases and J by 5 bases. In germline, CDR1 is MDHEN, CDR2 SYDVKM. The CDR3 DNA reads TGTGCCAGCAGGCGATCCCCAGGGGGCGAGACCCAGTACTTC. Protein sequence: CASRRSPGGETQYF.

This clone was detected only once. V usage is TRBV6-4 and J usage is TRBJ2-2; D is uncertain. The germline V gene has CDR1 MRHNA and CDR2 SNTAGT. V gave up 6 bases and J gave up 1 base, with 9 bases separating them. The CDR3 loop spans 14 amino acids. In DNA form, the CDR3 reads TGTGCCAGCAGGGTGTACAGGAACACCGGGGAGCTGTTTTTT. It is translated as CASRVYRNTGELFF.

The chain joins TRBV9 to TRBJ2-1, with D possibly matching TRBD2 (6 bases). Between the trimmed V and J ends, which lost 3 bases and 6 bases, there was a span of 22 bases. The germline gives CDR1 SGDLS, CDR2 YYNGEE. The length of the CDR3 is 17 residues. CDR3 region: CASSARASAALGNEQFF. In nucleotides, the CDR3 is TGTGCCAGCAGCGCCCGCGCTAGCGCCGCTTTGGGCAATGAGCAGTTCTTC.

V is TRBV13 and J is TRBJ2-3; 13 bases match TRBD2. CDR1 PRHDT and CDR2 FYEKMQ come from the germline V gene (reference sequence). The trim removed 4 bases at V and 4 bases at J, leaving 5 bases unmatched. The CDR3 loop spans 16 amino acids. This chain's CDR3 is CASSSWTSGSPDTQYF. The CDR3 region has the DNA TGTGCCAGCAGCTCCTGGACTAGCGGGAGCCCAGATACGCAGTATTTT.

The V call is TRBV30, the J call TRBJ2-7; 11 positions agree with TRBD1. CDR1 and CDR2 from the germline V gene are GTSNPN and SVGIG (reference sequence). Trimming removed 4 bases from V and 6 bases from J; junction bases left unmatched: 5. The length of the CDR3 is 13 residues. In DNA, the CDR3 is TGTGCCTGGACCGGGACAGGGGGTCCCGAGCAGTACTTC. It specifies CAWTGTGGPEQYF. The full variable domain, in which reference TRBV30 and TRBJ2-7 provide the parts outside the CDR3, is SQTIHQWPATLVQPVGSPLSLECTVEGTSNPNLYWYRQAAGRGLQLLFYSVGIGQISSEVPQNLSASRPQDRQFILSSKKLLLSDSGFYLCAWTGTGGPEQYFGPGTRLTVT.

The chain links TRBV7-2 to TRBJ2-7, with D possibly TRBD2 on 5 matching bases. The CDR3 totals 13 residues. Germline V lookup: CDR1 SGHTA, CDR2 FQGNSA. V was clipped by 1 base and J by 7 bases, with 11 bases between them. The CDR3 DNA sequence: TGTGCCAGCAGCTTAGGGAATTCGGGGGAGCAGTACTTC. Amino acids: CASSLGNSGEQYF. Looking up the rest from reference TRBV7-2 and TRBJ2-7 gives the full variable domain: GAGVSQSPSNKVTEKGKDVELRCDPISGHTALYWYRQSLGQGLEFLIYFQGNSAPDKSGLPSDRFSAERTGGSVSTLTIQRTQQEDSAVYLCASSLGNSGEQYFGPGTRLTVT.

The J gene is TRBJ1-3, the V gene TRBV7-2; 8 nucleotides agree with TRBD1. J lost 4 bases, V lost 1 base, and 6 bases had no gene match. Germline V CDR1 and CDR2: SGHTA, FQGNSA. There are 16 residues in the CDR3. CDR3 nucleotide sequence: TGTGCCAGCAGCTTAGTTCAGGGGGCGTCCGGAAACACCATATATTTT. It is translated as CASSLVQGASGNTIYF. Drawing the rest from reference TRBV7-2 and TRBJ1-3, the complete variable domain is GAGVSQSPSNKVTEKGKDVELRCDPISGHTALYWYRQSLGQGLEFLIYFQGNSAPDKSGLPSDRFSAERTGGSVSTLTIQRTQQEDSAVYLCASSLVQGASGNTIYFGEGSWLTVV.

V and J are TRBV19 and TRBJ1-1; D is unclear. The CDR3 consists of 15 residues. Trimming took 7 bases from V and 1 from J, leaving 16 bases between them. The germline V gene has CDR1 LNHDA and CDR2 SQIVND (reference sequence). The DNA for the CDR3 is TGTGCCAGTACCCCTTCGCCGTGGGGGAACACTGAAGCTTTCTTT. Encoded protein: CASTPSPWGNTEAFF.

The V and J genes are TRBV5-4 and TRBJ2-3; D ambiguous. This CDR3 spans 13 amino acids. Per the germline V gene, CDR1 is SGHNT and CDR2 is YYREEE (reference sequence). Trimming took 1 base from V and 2 from J, leaving 5 bases between them. The CDR3 region has the DNA TGTGCCAGCAGCTTGTTCTACACAGATACGCAGTATTTT. This translates into CASSLFYTDTQYF.

The chain carries TRBV27 and TRBJ1-5, with a possible D match to TRBD1 (6 bases). V was cut by 1 base and J by 5 bases, with 9 bases left in between. The CDR3 consists of 14 residues. Germline CDR1 is MNHEY and CDR2 is SMNVEV (reference sequence). CDR3 amino acids: CASSLFSGDQPQHF. DNA of the CDR3: TGTGCCAGCAGTTTATTCTCAGGGGATCAGCCCCAGCATTTT.

Ten or more counts support this clone. The rearrangement uses TRBV6-1 and TRBJ1-4, with TRBD1 matching 9 bases. The germline CDR1 and CDR2 sequences are MNHNS and SASEGT. Germline trimming cut 6 bases from V and 5 bases from J; bases unmatched to any gene: 7. CDR3 length: 15 residues. The DNA of the CDR3 is TGTGCCAGCAGGGACATGACAGGGGGAAATGAAAAACTGTTTTTT. Translated: CASRDMTGGNEKLFF.

V usage is TRBV19 and J usage is TRBJ1-2; a weak D match, TRBD1 (5 bases). V was clipped by 3 bases and J by 5 bases, with 16 bases between them. This CDR3 spans 15 amino acids. The V gene's germline CDR1 is LNHDA and CDR2 SQIVND (reference sequence). CDR3 coding DNA: TGTGCCAGTAGTATCGACCCCGGGACGCAATATGGCTACACCTTC. Its protein is CASSIDPGTQYGYTF.

The chain joins TRBV28 to TRBJ2-1; perhaps TRBD1 as D (6 bases). Deletions cut 6 bases from V and 0 bases from J, with 27 bases between. The CDR3 is 20 amino acids. Germline V CDR1 and CDR2: MDHEN, SYDVKM. The CDR3 nucleotides are TGTGCCAGCAGGATTGTTTGGGGGCAGCCGCCGGGTAGCTCCTACAATGAGCAGTTCTTC. It codes for CASRIVWGQPPGSSYNEQFF.

This clone was counted a few times. This chain uses TRBV9 with TRBJ2-1, with a possible D match to TRBD1 (5 bases). CDR3 length: 13 amino acids. Germline CDR1 SGDLS, CDR2 YYNGEE. The ends were cut back, 4 bases at V and 9 bases at J, with 14 bases in the middle. The CDR3 sequence: CASSTGPGPEQFF. CDR3 nucleotides: TGTGCCAGCAGCACAGGACCCGGCCCTGAGCAGTTCTTC.

The J gene is TRBJ2-7, the V gene TRBV11-3; 14 bases are a match to TRBD2. CDR1 and CDR2 from the germline V gene are SGHNT and YENEEA. Losses at the gene ends were 5 bases for V and 2 bases for J; bases not matched to a gene: 11. This CDR3 has 18 amino acids. CDR3 residues: CASSPLPGLAGAAYEQYF. In DNA, the CDR3 is TGTGCCAGCAGCCCTCTCCCGGGACTAGCGGGAGCAGCCTACGAGCAGTACTTC.

This chain joins TRBV7-3 and TRBJ2-1; D is possibly TRBD1 or TRBD2 (7 bases each). This CDR3 is 17 amino acids long. V was clipped by 1 base and J by 5 bases, with 18 bases between them. In germline, CDR1 is SGHTA, CDR2 FQGTGA. CDR3 bases: TGTGCCAGCAGCTTAAGAGGCCGACAGGGAGGGAACAATGAGCAGTTCTTC. Translation gives CASSLRGRQGGNNEQFF. Combining the CDR3 with reference TRBV7-3 and TRBJ2-1 gives the whole variable domain GAGVSQTPSNKVTEKGKYVELRCDPISGHTALYWYRQSLGQGPEFLIYFQGTGAADDSGLPNDRFFAVRPEGSVSTLKIQRTERGDSAVYLCASSLRGRQGGNNEQFFGPGTRLTVL.

This chain joins TRBV19 and TRBJ2-2; D is uncertain. The CDR3 extends over 13 amino acids. Trimming took off 4 bases at V and 4 bases at J, with 7 bases between the two ends. In germline, CDR1 is LNHDA, CDR2 SQIVND (reference sequence). The CDR3 DNA reads TGTGCCAGTAGTACTCAGTCCACCGGGGAGCTGTTTTTT. Encoded protein: CASSTQSTGELFF.

V is TRBV6-5 and J is TRBJ2-1; D may be TRBD2 (7 bases). Trimming pared 2 bases from V and 0 bases from J, leaving 11 bases between. Germline V lookup: CDR1 MNHEY, CDR2 SVGAGI. The length of the CDR3 is 16 residues. The DNA of the CDR3 is TGTGCCAGCAGTTACGGCGGGGGCAACTCCTACAATGAGCAGTTCTTC. It is translated as CASSYGGGNSYNEQFF.

The chain is built from TRBV7-9 and TRBJ2-3; 8 nucleotides match TRBD1. Trimming removed 5 bases from V and 3 bases from J; junction bases left unmatched: 7. This CDR3 spans 15 amino acids. Germline CDR1 reads SEHNR; CDR2 reads FQNEAQ (reference sequence). Here the CDR3 reads CASSVLDRGTDTQYF. The CDR3, as DNA: TGTGCCAGCAGCGTCCTAGACAGGGGTACAGATACGCAGTATTTT.

The V call is TRBV10-3, the J call TRBJ1-1; D is possibly TRBD1 (6 bases). V gave up 4 bases and J gave up 0 bases, with 15 bases separating them. CDR3 length equals 16 residues. Germline CDR1 reads ENHRY; CDR2 reads SYGVKD. The CDR3 protein is CAISGRGQGMNTEAFF. The CDR3 nucleotides read TGTGCCATCAGTGGAAGGGGTCAGGGGATGAACACTGAAGCTTTCTTT.

The chain couples TRBV25-1 to TRBJ2-7; 8 bases are shared with TRBD1. V lost 3 bases to trimming and J lost 3 bases; unmatched junction nucleotides: 4. CDR1 is MGHDK, CDR2 SYGVNS, per germline. The CDR3 covers 14 residues. The CDR3 loop is CASSDRGLGYEQYF. In nucleotides, the CDR3 is TGTGCCAGCAGTGACAGGGGGCTCGGCTACGAGCAGTACTTC.

The V gene is TRBV5-6, the J gene TRBJ1-1; D is ambiguous. V was clipped by 2 bases and J by 4 bases, with 9 bases between them. Germline CDR1 and CDR2: SGHDT and YYEEEE. CDR3 size: 13 residues. The CDR3 sequence: CASSLGKGTEAFF. The CDR3 DNA reads TGTGCCAGCAGCTTAGGGAAGGGCACTGAAGCTTTCTTT. Variable domain in full (rest from reference TRBV5-6 and TRBJ1-1): DAGVTQSPTHLIKTRGQQVTLRCSPKSGHDTVSWYQQALGQGPQFIFQYYEEEERQRGNFPDRFSGHQFPNYSSELNVNALLLGDSALYLCASSLGKGTEAFFGQGTRLTVV.

The chain carries TRBV5-1 and TRBJ1-2, with a possible D match to TRBD1 (6 bases). The CDR3 has 14 amino acids. CDR1 is SGHRS, CDR2 YFSETQ, per germline. Trimming shortened V by 0 bases and J by 3 bases, and 9 bases separated the two germline ends. The CDR3 reads CASSLAGTHYGYTF. The CDR3 nucleotides read TGCGCCAGCAGCTTGGCCGGGACACACTATGGCTACACCTTC.

V and J are TRBV2 and TRBJ2-7; D ambiguous. This CDR3 comprises 11 residues. V lost 4 bases, J lost 2 bases, and 3 bases lay in between. CDR1 is SNHLY, CDR2 FYNNEI, per germline. CDR3: CASSGAYEQYF. The CDR3 nucleotides are TGTGCCAGCAGTGGCGCCTACGAGCAGTACTTC.

The rearrangement links TRBV27 to TRBJ2-7; the D gene could be TRBD1 or TRBD2 (5 bases each). The CDR3 loop spans 14 amino acids. Trimming left V 7 bases short and J 2 bases short, with 15 bases between. Germline V gene data show CDR1 as MNHEY and CDR2 as SMNVEV (reference sequence). This chain's CDR3 is CASNPRGRTYEQYF. The CDR3 region has the DNA TGTGCCAGCAACCCACGGGGACGGACCTACGAGCAGTACTTC.

V gene TRBV4-2 combines with J gene TRBJ2-3; D is unresolved. From germline, CDR1 is LGHNA and CDR2 YNFKEQ. CDR3 length equals 13 residues. The V end was cut by 1 base, the J end by 14 bases, with 16 bases between. CDR3 region: CASSQVFLQERYF. The CDR3 nucleotides read TGTGCCAGCAGCCAAGTGTTCTTACAAGAACGGTATTTT.

The chain joins TRBV30 to TRBJ1-4; weak D call: TRBD1 (5 bases). Germline V gene sequence: CDR1 GTSNPN, CDR2 SVGIG (reference sequence). The CDR3 runs 13 residues. V gave up 2 bases and J gave up 7 bases, with 11 bases separating them. CDR3 nucleotides: TGTGCCTGGAGTTCGCAGGGAGGTGAAAAACTGTTTTTT. Its protein is CAWSSQGGEKLFF.

This clone was detected a few times. The chain carries TRBV30 and TRBJ2-5, with TRBD1 as a possible D gene (6 bases). Germline V lookup: CDR1 GTSNPN, CDR2 SVGIG (reference sequence). The CDR3 spans 14 residues. With 4 bases removed from V and 5 bases from J, the gap between germline ends came to 17 bases. The CDR3 loop reads CAWNIGQLEETQYF. The CDR3 nucleotides are TGTGCCTGGAACATCGGACAGTTGGAGGAGACCCAGTACTTC.

The table lists this clone with a count of one. This chain joins TRBV27 and TRBJ2-2, with 10 bases aligning to TRBD2. CDR3 size: 18 residues. In germline, CDR1 is MNHEY, CDR2 SMNVEV (reference sequence). The V gene end was trimmed by 1 base and the J gene end by 5 bases; junction bases not matched to a gene: 10. The CDR3: CASSLFVLAGVGTGELFF. For the CDR3, the DNA is TGTGCCAGCAGTTTATTCGTGCTAGCGGGAGTTGGAACCGGGGAGCTGTTTTTT.